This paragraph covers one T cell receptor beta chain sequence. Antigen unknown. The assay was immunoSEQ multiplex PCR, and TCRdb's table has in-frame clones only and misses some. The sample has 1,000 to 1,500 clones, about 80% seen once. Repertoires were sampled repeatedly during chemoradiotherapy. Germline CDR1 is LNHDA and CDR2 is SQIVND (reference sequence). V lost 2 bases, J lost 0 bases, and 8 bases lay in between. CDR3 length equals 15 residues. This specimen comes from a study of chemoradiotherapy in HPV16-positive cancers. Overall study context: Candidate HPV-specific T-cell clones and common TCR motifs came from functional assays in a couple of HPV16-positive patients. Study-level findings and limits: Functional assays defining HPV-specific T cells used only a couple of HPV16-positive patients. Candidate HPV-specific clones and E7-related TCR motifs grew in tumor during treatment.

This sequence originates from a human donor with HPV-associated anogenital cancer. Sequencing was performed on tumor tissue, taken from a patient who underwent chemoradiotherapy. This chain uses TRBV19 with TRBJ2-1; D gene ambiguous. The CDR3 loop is CASSIQWSSYNEQFF. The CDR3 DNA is TGTGCCAGTAGTATACAGTGGAGCTCCTACAATGAGCAGTTCTTC.